The 20 T cell receptor beta chains presented below share a single source sample, sequenced in a study of shared clonotypes between healthy human individuals. The data were produced by immunoSEQ multiplex PCR, yet TCRdb's version contains in-frame clones alone and is incomplete. The table shows about 1,500,000 clones, with 95% to 97% occurring only once. Sequencing was done on a sample of naive CD4+ T cells sorted from blood. The subset is: CD45RA+ positively selected. The receptors derive from a man aged 30 to 45 in good health.

The chain joins TRBV14 to TRBJ2-7, with D possibly TRBD2 on 6 matching bases. The CDR3 loop spans 15 amino acids. Deletions cut 4 bases from V and 4 bases from J, with 17 bases between. Germline CDR1 SGHDN, CDR2 FVKESK. As DNA, the CDR3 is TGTGCCAGCAGCCGCACCTGGCGGGGTTCTTACGAGCAGTACTTC. Amino acids: CASSRTWRGSYEQYF.

This clone was counted a single time. This specimen includes other DNA sequences encoding the same CDR3. This chain links TRBV19 with TRBJ1-1, with D unclear. Trimming cost V 1 base and J 1 base, with 4 bases left between them. Germline assignment: CDR1 LNHDA and CDR2 SQIVND (reference sequence). The CDR3 spans 13 residues. The CDR3 spells CASSIARNTEAFF. Written as DNA, the CDR3 is TGTGCCAGTAGTATAGCTCGGAACACTGAAGCTTTCTTT.

The V call is TRBV5-1, the J call TRBJ2-7; 9 bases align to TRBD2. The trim removed 7 bases at V and 7 bases at J, leaving 15 bases unmatched. The germline gives CDR1 SGHRS, CDR2 YFSETQ. The CDR3 loop spans 15 amino acids. The CDR3 nucleotides read TGCGCCAGCCATGAGCGGGAGGACCTTTTGGCAGAGCAGTACTTC. This sequence encodes CASHEREDLLAEQYF.

The chain carries TRBV28 and TRBJ2-7, with D possibly TRBD2 on 6 matching bases. The CDR3 is made up of 15 amino acids. The V end lost 5 bases, the J end lost 2 bases, and 16 bases lay between the germline ends. CDR1 and CDR2 from the germline V gene are MDHEN and SYDVKM. The CDR3 DNA reads TGTGCCAGCAGTCCTTCGGGAGTCCCAACCTACGAGCAGTACTTC. Residues: CASSPSGVPTYEQYF.

V usage is TRBV11-2 and J usage is TRBJ2-3; D tentatively fits TRBD1 or TRBD2 (5 bases each). Between the trimmed V and J ends, which lost 5 bases and 5 bases, there was a span of 17 bases. CDR1 is SGHAT, CDR2 FQNNGV, per germline. The CDR3 is 15 amino acids. The DNA of the CDR3 is TGTGCCAGCAGCCTGAGAGGGACCAGCGGAGATACGCAGTATTTT. It specifies CASSLRGTSGDTQYF.

This sequence joins TRBV7-9 and TRBJ1-4; unclear D gene. Trimming shortened V by 4 bases and J by 1 base, and 10 bases separated the two germline ends. In germline, CDR1 is SEHNR, CDR2 FQNEAQ (reference sequence). The CDR3 totals 15 residues. The CDR3 region has the DNA TGTGCCAGCAGCTCCGTTAGCAGAACTAATGAAAAACTGTTTTTT. Translation: CASSSVSRTNEKLFF.

This clone was observed once. The V gene is TRBV18, the J gene TRBJ2-5; possibly TRBD1 or TRBD2 for D (5 bases each). The CDR3 has 12 residues. V was shortened by 3 bases and J by 7 bases, with 9 bases between the two germline ends. Germline CDR1 and CDR2: KGHSH and LQKENI. CDR3 sequence (DNA): TGTGCCAGCTCACCGGCAGGGACGACCCAGTACTTC. This sequence encodes CASSPAGTTQYF.

The V gene is TRBV5-1, the J gene TRBJ2-1; 8 bases fit TRBD1. Losses at the gene ends were 6 bases for V and 9 bases for J; bases not matched to a gene: 11. Germline V lookup: CDR1 SGHRS, CDR2 YFSETQ. This CDR3 has 14 amino acids. The CDR3 region is CASTRTGTIGEQFF. The CDR3 coding sequence is TGCGCCAGCACCAGGACAGGGACAATCGGTGAGCAGTTCTTC.

Turning to this clone: One end of the junction does not line up with germline, which may come from a read error. The chain employs TRBV27 and TRBJ2-6; a weak D match, TRBD1 (5 bases). Germline CDR1 MNHEY, CDR2 SMNVEV (reference sequence). The CDR3 loop spans 23 amino acids. DNA for the CDR3: TGTGCCAGCAGTTTATGGTCCCTTTCGGACGGTCCTTCCCTTAGCTCTGGGGCCAACGTCCTGATTTTC. As protein: CASSLWSLSDGPSLSSGANVLIF.

This clone showed up just once. The rearrangement links TRBV2 to TRBJ2-1; D gene uncertain. Germline V lookup: CDR1 SNHLY, CDR2 FYNNEI. CDR3 size: 13 residues. V was trimmed by 7 bases and J by 0 bases, leaving 7 bases between them. CDR3: CASTVDSYNEQFF. In DNA form, the CDR3 reads TGTGCCAGCACCGTAGACTCCTACAATGAGCAGTTCTTC.

This chain connects TRBV28 to TRBJ2-1; a possible D gene is TRBD2 (5 bases). Between the trimmed V and J ends, which lost 6 bases and 2 bases, there was a span of 11 bases. Looked up from germline, CDR1 is MDHEN and CDR2 is SYDVKM. The CDR3 covers 14 residues. CDR3 bases: TGTGCCAGCAGATCGAGCGGAACCTACAATGAGCAGTTCTTC. Translated: CASRSSGTYNEQFF.

This sequence joins TRBV2 and TRBJ2-1; 10 nucleotides agree with TRBD2. The CDR3 is made up of 13 amino acids. After removal of 3 bases from V and 10 bases from J, the junction contained 3 bases not matched to a gene. Germline V lookup: CDR1 SNHLY, CDR2 FYNNEI. CDR3 loop: CASSEELAGEQFF. CDR3 bases: TGTGCCAGCAGTGAGGAACTAGCGGGAGAGCAGTTCTTC. Using reference TRBV2 and TRBJ2-1 for the parts outside the CDR3, the full variable domain is EPEVTQTPSHQVTQMGQEVILRCVPISNHLYFYWYRQILGQKVEFLVSFYNNEISEKSEIFDDQFSVERPDGSNFTLKIRSTKLEDSAMYFCASSEELAGEQFFGPGTRLTVL.

The chain uses TRBV19 and TRBJ2-2; TRBD1 agrees at 10 bases. Germline V gene lookup returns CDR1 LNHDA and CDR2 SQIVND (reference sequence). This CDR3 is built from 15 residues. Trimming took 3 bases from V and 6 from J; bases not matched to a gene: 4. CDR3 bases: TGTGCCAGTAGTATCAGGACAGGGGGGTCCGGGGAGCTGTTTTTT. Amino acid sequence: CASSIRTGGSGELFF.

The rearrangement links TRBV7-9 to TRBJ2-7; 12 nucleotides line up with TRBD2. Germline loops: CDR1 SEHNR, CDR2 FQNEAQ (reference sequence). The V gene end was trimmed by 4 bases and the J gene end by 5 bases; junction bases not matched to a gene: 3. CDR3 length: 14 amino acids. This CDR3 is CASSSSGRDDEQYF. The CDR3 region has the DNA TGTGCCAGCAGCTCTAGCGGGAGGGACGACGAGCAGTACTTC.

The chain recombines TRBV5-1 with TRBJ2-1; D gene uncertain. Trimming left V 4 bases short and J 8 bases short, with 25 bases between. The CDR3 is 17 residues long. Per the germline V gene, CDR1 is SGHRS and CDR2 is YFSETQ. The CDR3 sequence: CASSRSPMEVSGYEQFF. CDR3 DNA: TGCGCCAGCAGCCGCTCGCCGATGGAAGTTTCAGGTTATGAGCAGTTCTTC. Full variable domain (rest looked up from reference TRBV5-1 and TRBJ2-1): KAGVTQTPRYLIKTRGQQVTLSCSPISGHRSVSWYQQTPGQGLQFLFEYFSETQRNKGNFPGRFSGRQFSNSRSEMNVSTLELGDSALYLCASSRSPMEVSGYEQFFGPGTRLTVL.

The genes are TRBV28 and TRBJ1-5; no reliable D call. The CDR3 length is 16 residues. V was pared by 7 bases and J by 3 bases, with 19 bases between. Germline values: CDR1 MDHEN, CDR2 SYDVKM. The CDR3 here is CASTPQEGINNQPQHF. Here the CDR3 DNA reads TGTGCCAGCACCCCGCAGGAAGGGATTAACAATCAGCCCCAGCATTTT.

This clone occurred once. Other DNA sequences in the sample encode the same CDR3. This chain uses TRBV20-1 with TRBJ2-1; no clear D gene. Trimming removed 4 bases at V and 4 bases at J, with 5 bases between. Per the germline V gene, CDR1 is DFQATT and CDR2 is SNEGSKA (reference sequence). This CDR3 is 11 amino acids long. CDR3 nucleotides: TGCAGTGCTAATTCTTACAATGAGCAGTTCTTC. It encodes CSANSYNEQFF.

The chain combines TRBV4-1 with TRBJ1-5, with D perhaps matching TRBD1 (6 bases). The CDR3 has 16 amino acids. Trimming left V 0 bases short and J 6 bases short, with 15 bases between. Germline V lookup: CDR1 MGHRA, CDR2 YSYEKL. CDR3 protein: CASSQEGQGYSQPQHF. The CDR3 DNA follows: TGCGCCAGCAGCCAAGAAGGCCAGGGGTACAGTCAGCCCCAGCATTTT.

This clone was counted a single time. This CDR3 is also generated by other DNA sequences in the sample. The chain has TRBV7-2 and TRBJ2-1, with a tentative D call TRBD1 (5 bases). The V gene's germline CDR1 is SGHTA and CDR2 FQGNSA. The length of the CDR3 is 12 residues. The V end was cut by 2 bases, the J end by 8 bases, with 7 bases between. The DNA of the CDR3 is TGTGCCAGCAGCTTACAGGGTTATGAGCAGTTCTTC. Protein sequence: CASSLQGYEQFF.

J is TRBJ2-1 and V is TRBV15, with 9 bases aligning to TRBD1. The CDR3 sequence is 15 residues long. Germline-derived CDR1 and CDR2 are LNHNV and YYDKDF (reference sequence). The trim removed 7 bases at V and 5 bases at J, leaving 9 bases unmatched. CDR3 DNA: TGTGCCACCACAAACCCCGGGACAGGGAACAATGAGCAGTTCTTC. It yields the protein CATTNPGTGNNEQFF. The variable domain in full, completed from reference TRBV15 and TRBJ2-1, reads DAMVIQNPRYQVTQFGKPVTLSCSQTLNHNVMYWYQQKSSQAPKLLFHYYDKDFNNEADTPDNFQSRRPNTSFCFLDIRSPGLGDTAMYLCATTNPGTGNNEQFFGPGTRLTVL.